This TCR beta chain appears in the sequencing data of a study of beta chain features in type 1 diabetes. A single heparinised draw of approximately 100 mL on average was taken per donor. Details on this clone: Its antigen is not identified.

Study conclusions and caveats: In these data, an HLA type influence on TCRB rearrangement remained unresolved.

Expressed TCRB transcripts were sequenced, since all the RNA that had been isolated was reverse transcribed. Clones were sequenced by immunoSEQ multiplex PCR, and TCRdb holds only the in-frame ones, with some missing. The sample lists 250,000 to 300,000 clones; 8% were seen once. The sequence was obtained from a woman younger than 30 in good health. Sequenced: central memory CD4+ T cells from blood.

CDR3 bases: TGCGCCAGCAGTTTGTCTAGGACAGGGTCTAATGAAAAACTGTTTTTT. Encoded protein: CASSLSRTGSNEKLFF. V gene TRBV5-1 combines with J gene TRBJ1-4; 8 bases are shared with TRBD1. Germline V lookup: CDR1 SGHRS, CDR2 YFSETQ. V gave up 5 bases and J gave up 3 bases; unmatched junction bases: 9. This CDR3 has 16 residues.